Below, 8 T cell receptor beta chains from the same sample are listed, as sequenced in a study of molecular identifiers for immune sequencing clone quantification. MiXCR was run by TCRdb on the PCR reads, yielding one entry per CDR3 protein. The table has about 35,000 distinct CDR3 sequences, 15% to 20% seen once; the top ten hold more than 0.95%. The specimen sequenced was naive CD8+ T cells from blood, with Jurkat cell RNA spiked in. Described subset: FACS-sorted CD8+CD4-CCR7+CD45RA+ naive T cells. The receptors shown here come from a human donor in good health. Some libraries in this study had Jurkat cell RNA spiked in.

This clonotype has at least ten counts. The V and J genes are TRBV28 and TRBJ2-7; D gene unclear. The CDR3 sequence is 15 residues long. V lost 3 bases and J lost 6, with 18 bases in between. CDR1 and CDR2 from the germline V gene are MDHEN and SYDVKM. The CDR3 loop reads CASSFRGPRTIEQYF. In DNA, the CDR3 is TGTGCCAGCAGTTTTCGTGGACCGAGGACCATCGAGCAGTACTTC.

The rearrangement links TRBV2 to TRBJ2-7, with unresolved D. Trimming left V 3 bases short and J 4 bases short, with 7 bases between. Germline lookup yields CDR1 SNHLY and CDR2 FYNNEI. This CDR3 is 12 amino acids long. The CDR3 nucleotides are TGTGCCAGCAGTGAGATTCTGTACGAGCAGTACTTC. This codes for CASSEILYEQYF.

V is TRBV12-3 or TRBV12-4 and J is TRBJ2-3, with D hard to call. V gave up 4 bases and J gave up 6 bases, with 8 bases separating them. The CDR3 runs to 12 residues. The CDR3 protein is CASSSHRDTQYF. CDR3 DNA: TGTGCCAGCAGTTCTCACCGGGATACGCAGTATTTT.

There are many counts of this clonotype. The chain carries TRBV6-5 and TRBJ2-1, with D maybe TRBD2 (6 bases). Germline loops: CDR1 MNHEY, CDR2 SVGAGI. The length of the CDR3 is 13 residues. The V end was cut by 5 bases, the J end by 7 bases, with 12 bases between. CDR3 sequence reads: CASSREWLNEQFF. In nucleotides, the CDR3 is TGTGCCAGCAGTCGGGAGTGGCTGAATGAGCAGTTCTTC.

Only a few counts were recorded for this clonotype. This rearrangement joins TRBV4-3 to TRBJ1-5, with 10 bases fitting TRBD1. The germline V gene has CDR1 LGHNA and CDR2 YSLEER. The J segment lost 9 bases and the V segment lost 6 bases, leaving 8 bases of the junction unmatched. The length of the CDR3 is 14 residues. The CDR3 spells CASRRDRGPGPQHF. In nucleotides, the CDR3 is TGCGCCAGCAGGAGGGACAGGGGTCCGGGGCCCCAGCATTTT.

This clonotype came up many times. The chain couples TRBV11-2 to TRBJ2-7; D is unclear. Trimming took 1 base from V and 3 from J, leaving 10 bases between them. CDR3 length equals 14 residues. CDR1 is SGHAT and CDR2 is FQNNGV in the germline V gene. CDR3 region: CASSLGMLGYEQYF. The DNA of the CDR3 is TGTGCCAGCAGCTTAGGGATGTTAGGCTACGAGCAGTACTTC.

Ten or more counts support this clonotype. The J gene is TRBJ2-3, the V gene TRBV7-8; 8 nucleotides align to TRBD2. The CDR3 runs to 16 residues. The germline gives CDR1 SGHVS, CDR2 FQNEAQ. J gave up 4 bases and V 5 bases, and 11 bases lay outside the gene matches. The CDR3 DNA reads TGTGCCAGCAGCCCACTCTCCGGGGGGGGGCCAGATACGCAGTATTTT. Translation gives CASSPLSGGGPDTQYF. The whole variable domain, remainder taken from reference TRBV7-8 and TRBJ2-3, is GAGVSQSPRYKVAKRGQDVALRCDPISGHVSLFWYQQALGQGPEFLTYFQNEAQLDKSGLPSDRFFAERPEGSVSTLKIQRTQQEDSAVYLCASSPLSGGGPDTQYFGPGTRLTVL.

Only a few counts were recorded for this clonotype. The CDR3 region has the DNA TGTGCCAGCAGCCTCGGACAGGGAGGGTCCTACGAGCAGTACTTC. Residues: CASSLGQGGSYEQYF. The chain carries TRBV5-4 and TRBJ2-7; a weak D match, TRBD1 (8 bases). Germline-derived CDR1 and CDR2 are SGHNT and YYREEE (reference sequence). The V gene lost 4 bases and the J gene lost 1 base, with 15 bases spanning the gap. This CDR3 has 15 amino acids. Full variable domain (outside the CDR3, taken from reference TRBV5-4 and TRBJ2-7): ETGVTQSPTHLIKTRGQQVTLRCSSQSGHNTVSWYQQALGQGPQFIFQYYREEENGRGNFPPRFSGLQFPNYSSELNVNALELDDSALYLCASSLGQGGSYEQYFGPGTRLTVT.